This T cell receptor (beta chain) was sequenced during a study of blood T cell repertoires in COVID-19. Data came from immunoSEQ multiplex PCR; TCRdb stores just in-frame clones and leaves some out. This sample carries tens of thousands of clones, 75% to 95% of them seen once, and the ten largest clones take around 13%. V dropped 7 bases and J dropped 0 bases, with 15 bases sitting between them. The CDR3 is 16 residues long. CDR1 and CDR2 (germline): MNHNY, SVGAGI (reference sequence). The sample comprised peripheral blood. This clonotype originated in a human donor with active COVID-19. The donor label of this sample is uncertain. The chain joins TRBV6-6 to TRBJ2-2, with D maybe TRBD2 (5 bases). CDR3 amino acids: CASIEGVRANTGELFF. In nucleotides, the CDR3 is TGTGCCAGCATAGAGGGAGTCCGCGCGAACACCGGGGAGCTGTTTTTT.